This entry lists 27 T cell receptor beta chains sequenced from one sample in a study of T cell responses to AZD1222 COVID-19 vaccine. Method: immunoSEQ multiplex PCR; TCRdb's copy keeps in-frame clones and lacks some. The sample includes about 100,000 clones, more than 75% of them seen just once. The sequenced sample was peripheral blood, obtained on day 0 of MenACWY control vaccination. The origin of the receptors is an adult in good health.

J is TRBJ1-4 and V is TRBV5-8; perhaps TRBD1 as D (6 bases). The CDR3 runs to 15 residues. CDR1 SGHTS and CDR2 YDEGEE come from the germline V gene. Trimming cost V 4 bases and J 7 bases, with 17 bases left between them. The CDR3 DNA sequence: TGTGCCAGCAGCCAACCAGGCCCCAGGGGTGAAAAACTGTTTTTT. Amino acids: CASSQPGPRGEKLFF. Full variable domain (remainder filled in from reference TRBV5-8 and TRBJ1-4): EAGVTQSPTHLIKTRGQQATLRCSPISGHTSVYWYQQALGLGLQFLLWYDEGEERNRGNFPPRFSGRQFPNYSSELNVNALELEDSALYLCASSQPGPRGEKLFFGSGTQLSVL.

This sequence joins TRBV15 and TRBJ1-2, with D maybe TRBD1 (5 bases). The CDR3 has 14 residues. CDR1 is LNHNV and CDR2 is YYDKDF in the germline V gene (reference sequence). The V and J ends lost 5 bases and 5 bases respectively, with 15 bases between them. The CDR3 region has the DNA TGTGCCACCAGCCCGGGGGGGTTCTCTTATGGCTACACCTTC. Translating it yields CATSPGGFSYGYTF. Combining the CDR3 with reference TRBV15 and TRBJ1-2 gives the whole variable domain DAMVIQNPRYQVTQFGKPVTLSCSQTLNHNVMYWYQQKSSQAPKLLFHYYDKDFNNEADTPDNFQSRRPNTSFCFLDIRSPGLGDTAMYLCATSPGGFSYGYTFGSGTRLTVV.

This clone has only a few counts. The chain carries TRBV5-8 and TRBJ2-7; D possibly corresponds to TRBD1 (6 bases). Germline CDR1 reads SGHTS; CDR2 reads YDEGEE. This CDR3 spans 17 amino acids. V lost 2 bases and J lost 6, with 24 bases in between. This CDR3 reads CASSFPPGHPSRGEQYF. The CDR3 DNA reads TGTGCCAGCAGCTTTCCTCCGGGACACCCGTCTCGTGGCGAGCAGTACTTC.

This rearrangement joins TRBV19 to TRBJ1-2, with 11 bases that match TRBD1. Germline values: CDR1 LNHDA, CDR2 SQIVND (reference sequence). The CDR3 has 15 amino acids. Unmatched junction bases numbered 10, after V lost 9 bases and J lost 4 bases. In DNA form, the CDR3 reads TGTGCCAGCCGGACAGGGGGCACGGCTACCTATGGCTACACCTTC. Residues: CASRTGGTATYGYTF.

The CDR3 DNA is TGTGCCAGCAGTTACACGGGTGGCGGGGAGGATGAGCAGTTCTTC. This translates into CASSYTGGGEDEQFF. The chain joins TRBV6-5 to TRBJ2-1, with a tentative D call TRBD2 (6 bases). The CDR3 loop spans 15 amino acids. Germline CDR1 MNHEY, CDR2 SVGAGI. V lost 2 bases to trimming and J lost 8 bases, with 16 bases between them.

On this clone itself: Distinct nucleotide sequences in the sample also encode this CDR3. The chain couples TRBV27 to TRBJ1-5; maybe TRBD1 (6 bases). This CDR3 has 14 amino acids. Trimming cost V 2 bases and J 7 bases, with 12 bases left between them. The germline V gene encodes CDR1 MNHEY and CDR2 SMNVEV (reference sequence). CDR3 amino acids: CASSLRQGNQPQHF. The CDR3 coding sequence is TGTGCCAGCAGTTTAAGGCAGGGGAACCAGCCCCAGCATTTT.

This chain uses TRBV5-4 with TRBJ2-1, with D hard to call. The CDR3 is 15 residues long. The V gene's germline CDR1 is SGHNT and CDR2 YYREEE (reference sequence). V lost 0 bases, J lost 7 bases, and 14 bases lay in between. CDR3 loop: CASSLAGFMGNEQFF. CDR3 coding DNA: TGTGCCAGCAGCTTGGCCGGATTTATGGGGAATGAGCAGTTCTTC.

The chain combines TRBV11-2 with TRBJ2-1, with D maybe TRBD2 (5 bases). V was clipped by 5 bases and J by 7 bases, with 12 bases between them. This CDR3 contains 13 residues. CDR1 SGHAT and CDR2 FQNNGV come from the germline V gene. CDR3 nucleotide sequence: TGTGCCAGCAGCCGGCCGGGGTCAAATGAGCAGTTCTTC. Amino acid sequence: CASSRPGSNEQFF.

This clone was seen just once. The CDR3 protein is CASSSDRANTEAFF. DNA for the CDR3: TGTGCCAGCAGTTCTGACAGGGCGAACACTGAAGCTTTCTTT. This chain links TRBV6-5 with TRBJ1-1; 7 nucleotides line up with TRBD1. This CDR3 has 14 amino acids. Per the germline V gene, CDR1 is MNHEY and CDR2 is SVGAGI. The ends lost 4 bases at V and 1 base at J; junction bases unmatched: 3.

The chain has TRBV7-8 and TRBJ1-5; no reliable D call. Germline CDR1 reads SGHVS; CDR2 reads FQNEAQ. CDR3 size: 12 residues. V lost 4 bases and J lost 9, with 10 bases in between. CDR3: CASSSQLGPQHF. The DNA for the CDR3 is TGTGCCAGCAGCTCCCAATTGGGGCCCCAGCATTTT. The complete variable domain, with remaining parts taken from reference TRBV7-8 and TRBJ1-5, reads GAGVSQSPRYKVAKRGQDVALRCDPISGHVSLFWYQQALGQGPEFLTYFQNEAQLDKSGLPSDRFFAERPEGSVSTLKIQRTQQEDSAVYLCASSSQLGPQHFGDGTRLSIL.

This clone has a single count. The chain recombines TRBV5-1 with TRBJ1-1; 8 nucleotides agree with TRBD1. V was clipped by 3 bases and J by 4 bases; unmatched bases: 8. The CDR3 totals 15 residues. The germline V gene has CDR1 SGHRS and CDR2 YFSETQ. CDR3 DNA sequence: TGCGCCAGCAGCTGGACCGGACAGGGCGGCACTGAAGCTTTCTTT. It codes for CASSWTGQGGTEAFF. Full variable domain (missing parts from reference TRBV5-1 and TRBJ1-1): KAGVTQTPRYLIKTRGQQVTLSCSPISGHRSVSWYQQTPGQGLQFLFEYFSETQRNKGNFPGRFSGRQFSNSRSEMNVSTLELGDSALYLCASSWTGQGGTEAFFGQGTRLTVV.

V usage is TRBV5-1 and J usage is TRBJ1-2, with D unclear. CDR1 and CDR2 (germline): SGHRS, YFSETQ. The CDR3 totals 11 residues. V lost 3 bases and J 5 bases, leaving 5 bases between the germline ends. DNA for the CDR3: TGCGCCAGCAGCTCAAAATATGGCTACACCTTC. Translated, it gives CASSSKYGYTF.

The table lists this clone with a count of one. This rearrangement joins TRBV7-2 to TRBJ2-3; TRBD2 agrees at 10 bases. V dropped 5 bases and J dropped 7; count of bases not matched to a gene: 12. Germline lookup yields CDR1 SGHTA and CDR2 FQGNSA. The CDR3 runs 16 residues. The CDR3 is CASSQTSGWGDHTQYF. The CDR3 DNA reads TGTGCCAGCAGCCAGACTAGCGGGTGGGGCGACCATACGCAGTATTTT.

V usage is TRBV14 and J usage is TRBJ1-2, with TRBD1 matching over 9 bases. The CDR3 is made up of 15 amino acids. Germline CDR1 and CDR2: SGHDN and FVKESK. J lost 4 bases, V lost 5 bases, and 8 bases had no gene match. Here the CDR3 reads CASSAGTGSFYGYTF. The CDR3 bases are TGTGCCAGCAGCGCCGGGACAGGGTCGTTCTATGGCTACACCTTC. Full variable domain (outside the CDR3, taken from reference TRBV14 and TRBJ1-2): EAGVTQFPSHSVIEKGQTVTLRCDPISGHDNLYWYRRVMGKEIKFLLHFVKESKQDESGMPNNRFLAERTGGTYSTLKVQPAELEDSGVYFCASSAGTGSFYGYTFGSGTRLTVV.

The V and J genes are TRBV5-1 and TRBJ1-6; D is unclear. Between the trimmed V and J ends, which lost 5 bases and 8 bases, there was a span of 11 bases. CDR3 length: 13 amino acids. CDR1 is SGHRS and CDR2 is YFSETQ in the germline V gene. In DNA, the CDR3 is TGCGCCAGCAGTGATGAGGATCATTCACCCCTCCACTTT. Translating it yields CASSDEDHSPLHF.

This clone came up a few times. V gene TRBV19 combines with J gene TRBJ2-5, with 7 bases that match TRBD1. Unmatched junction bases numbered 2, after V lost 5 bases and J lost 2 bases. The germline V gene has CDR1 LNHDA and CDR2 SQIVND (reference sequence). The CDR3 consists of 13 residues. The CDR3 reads CASSSTGQETQYF. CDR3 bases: TGTGCCAGTAGTTCGACAGGGCAAGAGACCCAGTACTTC. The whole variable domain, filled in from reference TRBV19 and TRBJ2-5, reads DGGITQSPKYLFRKEGQNVTLSCEQNLNHDAMYWYRQDPGQGLRLIYYSQIVNDFQKGDIAEGYSVSREKKESFPLTVTSAQKNPTAFYLCASSSTGQETQYFGPGTRLLVL.

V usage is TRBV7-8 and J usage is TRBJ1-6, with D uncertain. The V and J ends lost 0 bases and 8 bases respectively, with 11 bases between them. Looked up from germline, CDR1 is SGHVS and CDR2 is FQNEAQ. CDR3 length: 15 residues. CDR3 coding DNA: TGTGCCAGCAGCTTAGCTTACAGAGAGGATTCACCCCTCCACTTT. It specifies CASSLAYREDSPLHF. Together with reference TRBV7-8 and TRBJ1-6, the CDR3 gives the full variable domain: GAGVSQSPRYKVAKRGQDVALRCDPISGHVSLFWYQQALGQGPEFLTYFQNEAQLDKSGLPSDRFFAERPEGSVSTLKIQRTQQEDSAVYLCASSLAYREDSPLHFGNGTRLTVT.

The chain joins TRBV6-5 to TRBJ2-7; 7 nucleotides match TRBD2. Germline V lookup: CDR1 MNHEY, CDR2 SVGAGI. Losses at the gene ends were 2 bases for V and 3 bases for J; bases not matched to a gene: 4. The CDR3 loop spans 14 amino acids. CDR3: CASSYTSDNYEQYF. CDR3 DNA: TGTGCCAGCAGTTACACTAGCGACAACTACGAGCAGTACTTC.

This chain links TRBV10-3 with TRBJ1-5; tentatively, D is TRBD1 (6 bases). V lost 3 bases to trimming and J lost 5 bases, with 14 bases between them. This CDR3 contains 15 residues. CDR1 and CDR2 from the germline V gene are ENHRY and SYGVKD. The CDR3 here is CAISERSGVHQPQHF. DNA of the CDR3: TGTGCCATCAGTGAACGGTCAGGGGTACATCAGCCCCAGCATTTT.

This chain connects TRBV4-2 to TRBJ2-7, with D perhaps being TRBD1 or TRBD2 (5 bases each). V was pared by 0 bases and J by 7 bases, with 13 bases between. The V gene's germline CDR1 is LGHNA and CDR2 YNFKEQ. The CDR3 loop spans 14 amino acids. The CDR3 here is CASSQDEGYKEQYF. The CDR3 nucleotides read TGTGCCAGCAGCCAAGATGAGGGGTATAAGGAGCAGTACTTC.

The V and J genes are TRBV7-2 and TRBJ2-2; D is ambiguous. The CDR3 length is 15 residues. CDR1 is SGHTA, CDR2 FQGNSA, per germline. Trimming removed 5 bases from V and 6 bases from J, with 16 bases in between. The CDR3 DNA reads TGTGCCAGCAGCCCGCAGCAGGTGAGGCCCGGGGAGCTGTTTTTT. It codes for CASSPQQVRPGELFF.

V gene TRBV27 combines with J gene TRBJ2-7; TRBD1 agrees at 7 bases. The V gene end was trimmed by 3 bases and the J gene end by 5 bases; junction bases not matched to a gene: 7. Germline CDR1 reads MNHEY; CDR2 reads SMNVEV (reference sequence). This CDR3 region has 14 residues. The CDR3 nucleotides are TGTGCCAGCAGTTTCTTAGACAGGGACAACGAGCAGTACTTC. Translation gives CASSFLDRDNEQYF.

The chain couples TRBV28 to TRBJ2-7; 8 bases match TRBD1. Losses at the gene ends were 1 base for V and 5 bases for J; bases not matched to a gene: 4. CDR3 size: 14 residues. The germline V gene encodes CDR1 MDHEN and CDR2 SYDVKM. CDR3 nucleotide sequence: TGTGCCAGCAGTTTATTCCAGGGGGCGGACGAGCAGTACTTC. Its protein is CASSLFQGADEQYF. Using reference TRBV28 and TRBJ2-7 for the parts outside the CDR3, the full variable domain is DVKVTQSSRYLVKRTGEKVFLECVQDMDHENMFWYRQDPGLGLRLIYFSYDVKMKEKGDIPEGYSVSREKKERFSLILESASTNQTSMYLCASSLFQGADEQYFGPGTRLTVT.

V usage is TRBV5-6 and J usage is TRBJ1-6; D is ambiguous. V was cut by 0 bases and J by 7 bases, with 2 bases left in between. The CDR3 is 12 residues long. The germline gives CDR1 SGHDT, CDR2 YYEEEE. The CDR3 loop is CASSLGNSPLHF. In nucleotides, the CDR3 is TGTGCCAGCAGCTTGGGGAATTCACCCCTCCACTTT. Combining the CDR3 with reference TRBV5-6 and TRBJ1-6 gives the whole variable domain DAGVTQSPTHLIKTRGQQVTLRCSPKSGHDTVSWYQQALGQGPQFIFQYYEEEERQRGNFPDRFSGHQFPNYSSELNVNALLLGDSALYLCASSLGNSPLHFGNGTRLTVT.

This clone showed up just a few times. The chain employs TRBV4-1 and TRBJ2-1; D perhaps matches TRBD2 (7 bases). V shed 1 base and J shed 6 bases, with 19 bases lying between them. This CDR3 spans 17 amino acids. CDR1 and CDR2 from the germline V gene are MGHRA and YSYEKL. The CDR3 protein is CASSQGQGRAPSNEQFF. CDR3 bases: TGCGCCAGCAGCCAAGGTCAGGGGAGGGCCCCGTCCAATGAGCAGTTCTTC.

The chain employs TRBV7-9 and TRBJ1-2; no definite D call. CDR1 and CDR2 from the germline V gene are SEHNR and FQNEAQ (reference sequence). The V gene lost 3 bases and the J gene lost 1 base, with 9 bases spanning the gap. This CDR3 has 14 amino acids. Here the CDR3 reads CASSLSTFNYGYTF. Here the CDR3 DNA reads TGTGCCAGCAGCTTGTCTACCTTTAACTATGGCTACACCTTC.

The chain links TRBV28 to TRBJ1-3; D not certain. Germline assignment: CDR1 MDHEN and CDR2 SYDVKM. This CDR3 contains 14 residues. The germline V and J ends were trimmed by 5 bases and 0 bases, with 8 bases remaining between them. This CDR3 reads CASSTGTSGNTIYF. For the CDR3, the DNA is TGTGCCAGCAGTACTGGCACCTCTGGAAACACCATATATTTT. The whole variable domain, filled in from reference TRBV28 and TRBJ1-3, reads DVKVTQSSRYLVKRTGEKVFLECVQDMDHENMFWYRQDPGLGLRLIYFSYDVKMKEKGDIPEGYSVSREKKERFSLILESASTNQTSMYLCASSTGTSGNTIYFGEGSWLTVV.